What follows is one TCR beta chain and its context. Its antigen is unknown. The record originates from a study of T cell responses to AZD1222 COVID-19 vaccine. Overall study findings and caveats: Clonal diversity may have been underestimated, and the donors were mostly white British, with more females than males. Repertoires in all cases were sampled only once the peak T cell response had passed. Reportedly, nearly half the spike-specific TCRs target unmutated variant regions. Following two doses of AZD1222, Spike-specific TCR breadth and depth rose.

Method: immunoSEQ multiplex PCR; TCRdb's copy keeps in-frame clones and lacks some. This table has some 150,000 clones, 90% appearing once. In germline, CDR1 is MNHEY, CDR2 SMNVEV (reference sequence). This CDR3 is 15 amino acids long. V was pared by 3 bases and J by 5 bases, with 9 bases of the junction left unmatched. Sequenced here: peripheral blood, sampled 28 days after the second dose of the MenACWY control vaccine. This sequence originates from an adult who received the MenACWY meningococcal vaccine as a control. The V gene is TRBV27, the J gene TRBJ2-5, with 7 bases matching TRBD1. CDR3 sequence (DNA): TGTGCCAGCAGTTTGACTCACAGGGGAGTGGAGACCCAGTACTTC. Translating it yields CASSLTHRGVETQYF.